Listed below are T cell receptor beta chains from one sample, sequenced in a study of PD-1 blockade in mismatch repair-deficient tumors. TCRdb's table, derived via immunoSEQ multiplex PCR, lists solely in-frame clones and lacks some. Among 15,000 or so clones listed, more than 65% were seen once. The sample here was PBMCs, taken 4 weeks after starting pembrolizumab. These TCRs come from an adult with mismatch repair-deficient cancer. The CDR3 runs from the conserved cysteine through the conserved F or W. A D gene is named only where the DNA matches it firmly.

-	20	TRBV21-1	TRBJ2-1	CASSKAGLADFSWYDNEQFF	TGTGCCAGCAGCAAAGCCGGACTAGCGGATTTTTCTTGGTATGACAATGAGCAGTTCTTC
TRBD1	14	TRBV7-3	TRBJ1-1	CASSKTGEGTEAFF	TGTGCCAGCAGCAAGACAGGGGAAGGGACTGAAGCTTTCTTT
-	15	TRBV13	TRBJ2-5	CASSSPSDSTRTQYF	TGTGCCAGCAGCTCACCCAGTGACAGCACCCGGACCCAGTACTTC
-	14	TRBV29-1	TRBJ1-4	CSVAQGSTNEKLFF	TGCAGCGTCGCCCAGGGATCAACTAATGAAAAACTGTTTTTT
TRBD2	16	TRBV11-3	TRBJ2-1	CASSLETSALLNEQFF	TGTGCCAGCAGCTTAGAAACTAGCGCACTACTCAATGAGCAGTTCTTC
TRBD2	14	TRBV27	TRBJ2-2	CASSSGRAGGELFF	TGTGCCAGCAGTAGCGGGAGAGCAGGCGGGGAGCTGTTTTTT
TRBD1	16	TRBV5-4	TRBJ2-7	CASSRPWAGGIYEQYF	TGTGCCAGCAGCCGACCCTGGGCAGGGGGCATCTACGAGCAGTACTTC
-	14	TRBV28	TRBJ1-4	CASSRGFSNEKLFF	TGTGCCAGCAGTAGGGGGTTTTCTAATGAAAAACTGTTTTTT
TRBD2	15	TRBV7-8	TRBJ2-5	CASSSQTSGQETQYF	TGTGCCAGCAGCTCCCAGACTAGCGGCCAAGAGACCCAGTACTTC
-	13	TRBV5-1	TRBJ2-5	CASSLGSEETQYF	TGCGCCAGCAGCTTGGGGTCAGAAGAGACCCAGTACTTC
TRBD2	17	TRBV11-2	TRBJ2-5	CASSSIGLAGPLETQYF	TGTGCCAGCAGCTCTATCGGACTAGCGGGACCGTTAGAGACCCAGTACTTC